This T cell receptor beta chain was documented in a study of T cell changes during pregnancy in multiple sclerosis. Here immunoSEQ multiplex PCR was the method, and the copy in TCRdb shows in-frame clones only, minus some. The repertoire holds approximately 30,000 clones, with 89% as singletons. The CDR3 consists of 14 residues. V gave up 2 bases and J gave up 8 bases; unmatched junction bases: 6. Germline V lookup: CDR1 SGHVS, CDR2 FNYEAQ. The genes are TRBV7-6 and TRBJ2-1; TRBD1 matches at 7 bases. The origin of this receptor is a female donor in good health, enrolled as a control in a pregnancy study. The specimen was CD4+ T cells from peripheral blood mononuclear cells, collected in the first trimester of pregnancy. The CDR3 coding sequence is TGTGCCAGCAGCTTAAGGCAGGGGGTGGATGAGCAGTTCTTC. Its protein product is CASSLRQGVDEQFF.